The 31 T cell receptor beta chains listed next were all sequenced from one sample in a study of T cells in Graves' hyperthyroidism and ophthalmopathy. What was amplified from RNA transcripts were TCR beta CDR3 regions. HTBI primers were the set used in a first-round RT-PCR of the TCR CDR3. TCRdb re-derived calls from the multiplex PCR reads in MiXCR, one entry per CDR3 protein. The sample lists around 600,000 distinct CDR3 sequences, about 16% occurring once. Sequencing was performed on blood. Source of these receptors: a woman in her thirties or forties with Graves' ophthalmopathy.

This sequence joins TRBV7-2 and TRBJ2-1, with TRBD2 identical over 13 bases. V shed 2 bases, J shed 6 bases, and the junction held 10 bases outside the gene matches. CDR3 size: 18 residues. Germline values: CDR1 SGHTA, CDR2 FQGNSA. Written as DNA, the CDR3 is TGTGCCAGCAGCTTATATATGGGTGGACTAGCGGGAGCCAATGAGCAGTTCTTC. It encodes CASSLYMGGLAGANEQFF. Full variable domain (outside the CDR3, taken from reference TRBV7-2 and TRBJ2-1): GAGVSQSPSNKVTEKGKDVELRCDPISGHTALYWYRQSLGQGLEFLIYFQGNSAPDKSGLPSDRFSAERTGGSVSTLTIQRTQQEDSAVYLCASSLYMGGLAGANEQFFGPGTRLTVL.

This clonotype was seen a few times. J is TRBJ2-4 and V is TRBV6-1; the D gene is possibly TRBD2 (5 bases). Germline V lookup: CDR1 MNHNS, CDR2 SASEGT. This CDR3 is 14 amino acids long. V lost 7 bases and J 3 bases, leaving 13 bases between the germline ends. DNA of the CDR3: TGTGCCAGCAACTCGGCTGCGGGCAAAAACATTCAGTACTTC. Amino acids: CASNSAAGKNIQYF.

In its sample, this clonotype was seen many times. The rearrangement joins TRBV10-3 to TRBJ1-1; no firm D call. V shed 0 bases and J shed 5 bases, with 13 bases lying between them. The germline V gene has CDR1 ENHRY and CDR2 SYGVKD. The CDR3 covers 15 residues. CDR3 bases: TGTGCCATCAGTGAGTCGTCACCCGTAGTAACTGAAGCTTTCTTT. Protein: CAISESSPVVTEAFF.

The chain is built from TRBV28 and TRBJ2-1, with TRBD2 matching over 7 bases. Germline assignment: CDR1 MDHEN and CDR2 SYDVKM. CDR3 length equals 17 residues. With 4 bases clipped from V and 2 bases from J, the junction kept 11 bases outside the gene matches. CDR3 in amino acids: CASSSDLRGSPYNEQFF. CDR3 nucleotide sequence: TGTGCCAGCAGTTCAGATCTACGCGGGAGCCCCTACAATGAGCAGTTCTTC.

This clonotype appeared many times. The chain couples TRBV20-1 to TRBJ2-5, with D perhaps TRBD2 (5 bases). Trimming removed 5 bases from V and 1 base from J, with 11 bases in between. The CDR3 contains 13 residues. Germline CDR1 DFQATT, CDR2 SNEGSKA (reference sequence). Here the CDR3 reads CSAVEGGQETQYF. The DNA for the CDR3 is TGCAGTGCTGTCGAGGGTGGCCAAGAGACCCAGTACTTC.

The chain is built from TRBV7-6 and TRBJ2-5; 8 bases fit TRBD2. CDR3 size: 15 residues. Germline trimming cut 1 base from V and 6 bases from J; bases unmatched to any gene: 7. The germline CDR1 and CDR2 sequences are SGHVS and FNYEAQ. The CDR3 here is CASSLVSSGGQTQYF. CDR3 nucleotide sequence: TGTGCCAGCAGCTTAGTATCGAGCGGGGGACAGACCCAGTACTTC.

This chain links TRBV19 with TRBJ2-7; 9 bases map to TRBD1. V lost 6 bases and J lost 8; bases outside the gene matches: 14. The germline V gene has CDR1 LNHDA and CDR2 SQIVND (reference sequence). The CDR3 length is 15 residues. The CDR3 bases are TGTGCCAGTAGCCACCCGGGACAGGGATCCAGTCAGCAGTACTTC. Its protein product is CASSHPGQGSSQQYF.

The chain combines TRBV6-1 with TRBJ1-6, with D perhaps TRBD1 (6 bases). Trimming removed 8 bases at V and 4 bases at J, with 15 bases between. The V gene's germline CDR1 is MNHNS and CDR2 SASEGT. This CDR3 comprises 15 residues. The CDR3 sequence is CASGPRTEYNSPLHF. The CDR3 DNA sequence: TGTGCCAGCGGCCCCCGGACAGAATATAATTCACCCCTCCACTTT.

This chain connects TRBV5-1 to TRBJ2-5; tentatively, D is TRBD2 (6 bases). The CDR3 is made up of 16 amino acids. V gave up 1 base and J gave up 3 bases, with 16 bases separating them. Germline V gives CDR1 SGHRS, CDR2 YFSETQ. DNA of the CDR3: TGCGCCAGCAGCTTGATCGGGAGTACATTTAAAGAGACCCAGTACTTC. The encoded protein is CASSLIGSTFKETQYF.

This clonotype was picked up many times. The chain uses TRBV5-1 and TRBJ2-7; 10 positions agree with TRBD2. The V gene end was trimmed by 0 bases and the J gene end by 2 bases; junction bases not matched to a gene: 14. Germline V gene data show CDR1 as SGHRS and CDR2 as YFSETQ. The CDR3 contains 19 residues. The CDR3 bases are TGCGCCAGCAGCTTGGCCTTACGACCAGCGGGAGGGCCTGCCTACGAGCAGTACTTC. It encodes CASSLALRPAGGPAYEQYF.

The chain joins TRBV6-4 to TRBJ1-1, with 8 nucleotides matching TRBD1. The V and J ends lost 8 bases and 1 base, in that order; junction bases with no gene match: 9. CDR1 is MRHNA, CDR2 SNTAGT, per germline. This CDR3 has 15 residues. The CDR3 nucleotides are TGTGCCAGCGATTGGACAGGGTTCGGGAACACTGAAGCTTTCTTT. Residues: CASDWTGFGNTEAFF.

There are many counts of this clonotype. The chain uses TRBV28 and TRBJ1-1; D possibly corresponds to TRBD1 (6 bases). The V and J ends lost 5 bases and 8 bases respectively, with 18 bases between them. Germline loops: CDR1 MDHEN, CDR2 SYDVKM. This CDR3 is built from 14 residues. As DNA, the CDR3 is TGTGCCAGCAGTCCACAATCCCGACAGGTGGAAGCTTTCTTT. Translation gives CASSPQSRQVEAFF.

This clonotype was counted many times. V usage is TRBV7-3 and J usage is TRBJ2-5, with D tentatively TRBD1 or TRBD2 (6 bases each). V lost 3 bases to trimming and J lost 5 bases, with 16 bases between them. The CDR3 contains 15 residues. Germline V gene sequence: CDR1 SGHTA, CDR2 FQGTGA. CDR3 in DNA: TGTGCCAGCAGCTTTGGATCGGGGGCCGGGGAGACCCAGTACTTC. Translating gives CASSFGSGAGETQYF.

The sample holds many counts of this clonotype. The chain combines TRBV20-1 with TRBJ2-5; 8 nucleotides align to TRBD2. J was trimmed by 5 bases and V by 6 bases; bases with no gene match: 8. This CDR3 is 13 amino acids long. Germline CDR1 and CDR2: DFQATT and SNEGSKA (reference sequence). Here the CDR3 DNA reads TGCAGTGCCACCGGGGGGGCTGGGGAGACCCAGTACTTC. Amino acids: CSATGGAGETQYF.

This clonotype was recorded many times. The rearrangement links TRBV6-2 or TRBV6-3 to TRBJ2-3, with 7 bases matching TRBD1. The CDR3 is 16 residues long. Looked up from germline, CDR1 is MNHEY and CDR2 is SVGEGT. V lost 5 bases, J lost 3 bases, and 11 bases stayed unmatched. CDR3 region: CASSAREGAVTDTQYF. The CDR3 DNA is TGTGCCAGCAGTGCCCGCGAGGGGGCGGTTACAGATACGCAGTATTTT.

This clonotype was counted at least ten times. The chain's CDR3 is CSARGGLRDSRTDTQYF. In DNA form, the CDR3 reads TGCAGTGCTAGAGGAGGCTTGCGGGACAGCCGCACAGATACGCAGTATTTT. V and J are TRBV20-1 and TRBJ2-3; weak D call: TRBD1 (7 bases). Trimming stripped 1 base from V and 1 base from J, with 18 bases between. The CDR3 length is 17 residues. Germline V gene data show CDR1 as DFQATT and CDR2 as SNEGSKA (reference sequence).

This clonotype was seen a handful of times. The gene calls are TRBV7-2 and TRBJ2-1, with unresolved D. This CDR3 has 14 residues. The V and J ends lost 5 bases and 7 bases respectively, with 15 bases between them. CDR1 and CDR2 (germline): SGHTA, FQGNSA. The CDR3 here is CASSLGIGWNEQFF. In DNA form, the CDR3 reads TGTGCCAGCAGCCTGGGTATTGGTTGGAATGAGCAGTTCTTC. The full variable domain, with the rest looked up from reference TRBV7-2 and TRBJ2-1, is GAGVSQSPSNKVTEKGKDVELRCDPISGHTALYWYRQSLGQGLEFLIYFQGNSAPDKSGLPSDRFSAERTGGSVSTLTIQRTQQEDSAVYLCASSLGIGWNEQFFGPGTRLTVL.

This chain links TRBV29-1 with TRBJ2-7, with D unclear. CDR3 size: 13 residues. The V end lost 3 bases, the J end lost 4 bases, and 13 bases lay between the germline ends. Germline CDR1 and CDR2: SQVTM and ANQGSEA. CDR3 loop: CSVEGPRPYEQYF. CDR3 DNA sequence: TGCAGCGTTGAGGGCCCTAGACCTTACGAGCAGTACTTC.

This clonotype came up many times. The DNA for the CDR3 is TGTGCCAGCAGGAACGGACAGGGAGGATTTACCGGTGAAGCTTTCTTT. Translated, it gives CASRNGQGGFTGEAFF. J is TRBJ1-1 and V is TRBV6-1; TRBD1 aligns across 8 bases. V lost 6 bases and J lost 7; bases outside the gene matches: 16. CDR1 MNHNS and CDR2 SASEGT come from the germline V gene. The CDR3 is made up of 16 amino acids.

At least ten counts were recorded for this clonotype. The chain uses TRBV20-1 and TRBJ2-3, with TRBD2 matching 12 bases. The germline V gene encodes CDR1 DFQATT and CDR2 SNEGSKA (reference sequence). The V and J ends lost 6 bases and 5 bases, in that order; junction bases with no gene match: 9. There are 15 residues in the CDR3. CDR3 residues: CSAGLAGGPRDTQYF. CDR3 in DNA: TGCAGTGCCGGTCTAGCGGGAGGGCCCCGAGATACGCAGTATTTT.

In regard to this clonotype: One junction end does not reproduce the germline sequence, and a read error may be involved. The gene calls are TRBV11-2 and TRBJ2-4; D is uncertain. The length of the CDR3 is 12 residues. CDR1 is SGHAT and CDR2 is FQNNGV in the germline V gene. CDR3 amino acids: CANSPTFGIQYF. CDR3 DNA: TGTGCCAACAGCCCGACCTTCGGCATTCAGTACTTC.

The chain links TRBV29-1 to TRBJ1-5, with D perhaps TRBD1 (6 bases). The germline V gene has CDR1 SQVTM and CDR2 ANQGSEA. The V and J ends lost 5 bases and 7 bases respectively, with 12 bases between them. The CDR3 runs 12 residues. The CDR3 sequence: CSVSGDGQPQHF. CDR3 bases: TGCAGCGTTTCAGGGGATGGGCAGCCCCAGCATTTT.

The chain has TRBV27 and TRBJ2-7; tentatively, D is TRBD1 (5 bases). CDR1 and CDR2 from the germline V gene are MNHEY and SMNVEV (reference sequence). This CDR3 spans 14 amino acids. Trimming pared 6 bases from V and 4 bases from J, leaving 16 bases between. Here the CDR3 reads CASSSLGRVYEQYF. The CDR3 DNA is TGTGCCAGCAGCTCTCTTGGCAGGGTATACGAGCAGTACTTC.

Many counts were recorded for this clonotype. The chain recombines TRBV6-1 with TRBJ1-1; no definite D call. This CDR3 contains 15 residues. Germline loops: CDR1 MNHNS, CDR2 SASEGT. V lost 5 bases and J lost 1, with 14 bases in between. CDR3 DNA sequence: TGTGCCAGCAGTCAACGATTGGACGGGAACACTGAAGCTTTCTTT. Translation gives CASSQRLDGNTEAFF.

J is TRBJ1-2 and V is TRBV6-1, with D unclear. This CDR3 has 16 amino acids. The V end was cut by 8 bases, the J end by 6 bases, with 25 bases between. Germline lookup yields CDR1 MNHNS and CDR2 SASEGT. The CDR3 region is CASFERLGLTRDGYTF. The DNA of the CDR3 is TGTGCCAGCTTCGAGCGACTCGGCCTGACGCGCGATGGCTACACCTTC.

This clonotype was seen at least ten times. This rearrangement joins TRBV7-3 to TRBJ2-7, with TRBD1 matching 12 bases. CDR3 length: 15 amino acids. The V gene end was trimmed by 0 bases and the J gene end by 5 bases; junction bases not matched to a gene: 2. Per the germline V gene, CDR1 is SGHTA and CDR2 is FQGTGA. Here the CDR3 reads CASSLTGTGGHEQYF. CDR3 coding DNA: TGTGCCAGCAGCTTAACGGGGACAGGGGGCCACGAGCAGTACTTC.

This clonotype was detected only a few times. The chain has TRBV5-1 and TRBJ2-5; tentatively, D is TRBD1 (5 bases). The CDR3 sequence is 15 residues long. Germline loops: CDR1 SGHRS, CDR2 YFSETQ. With 0 bases removed from V and 1 base from J, the gap between germline ends came to 10 bases. The CDR3 DNA sequence: TGCGCCAGCAGCTTGGCTACAGGTCGCCAAGAGACCCAGTACTTC. Its protein product is CASSLATGRQETQYF.

The table lists this clonotype with many counts. The chain carries TRBV6-5 and TRBJ1-1; D is unresolved. The CDR3 is 14 residues long. V was trimmed by 0 bases and J by 10 bases, leaving 15 bases between them. CDR1 MNHEY and CDR2 SVGAGI come from the germline V gene. CDR3 residues: CASSYSATVSSAFF. The CDR3 DNA reads as TGTGCCAGCAGTTACTCAGCTACAGTTTCCTCAGCTTTCTTT.

This clonotype was seen only a few times. The genes are TRBV18 and TRBJ1-2; 8 bases line up with TRBD1. The CDR3 is 15 amino acids. V lost 2 bases to trimming and J lost 5 bases; unmatched junction nucleotides: 7. Germline lookup yields CDR1 KGHSH and CDR2 LQKENI. CDR3 sequence (DNA): TGTGCCAGCTCACCAACTCAGGGGGCACGGTATGGCTACACCTTC. Amino acids: CASSPTQGARYGYTF.

This clonotype has ten or more counts. This chain uses TRBV2 with TRBJ1-1; D may be TRBD1 (6 bases). V lost 6 bases to trimming and J lost 1 base, with 15 bases between them. Looked up from germline, CDR1 is SNHLY and CDR2 is FYNNEI. This CDR3 has 15 amino acids. The CDR3 DNA follows: TGTGCCAGCAGCGGGGGCTTAAGGAGGAACACTGAAGCTTTCTTT. Protein: CASSGGLRRNTEAFF.

At least ten counts were recorded for this clonotype. The chain employs TRBV28 and TRBJ1-2; D is unclear. V dropped 5 bases and J dropped 1 base, with 11 bases sitting between them. Germline loops: CDR1 MDHEN, CDR2 SYDVKM. The CDR3 has 14 amino acids. CDR3 bases: TGTGCCAGCAGTCGCGCCGGGATTAACTATGGCTACACCTTC. Residues: CASSRAGINYGYTF.